This T cell receptor beta chain was documented in a study of identical twins (TCRdb year 2016). With respect to the entire study: TCR alpha and beta repertoires from monozygotic twins, unrelated adults of various ages and cord blood were deep-sequenced to test whether fetal clonotypes persist. Replicate twin experiments were performed at different times using different library preparation protocols to rule out contamination. Summary of the overall study and its limitations: Because the same donors could not be followed over many years, the conclusions relied on cross-sectional statistical analysis. Compared with coincidental sharing between unrelated individuals, out-of-frame TCR alpha sequences shared between twins showed an excess of sequences with low generation probability. Recombination models systematically underestimated out-of-frame TCR alpha sharing in monozygotic twins but agreed with sharing between unrelated individuals. Abundant cord blood beta clonotypes carried fewer insertions; young adult naive repertoires showed a weaker similar trend, while memory repertoires showed none. Zero-insertion analyses could be partly confounded by invariant T cells such as MAIT and iNKT, though diverse VJ usage argued against such confounding for most clonotypes. In beta out-of-frame sequences, excess twin sharing was weaker, because having fewer shared sequences lowered the signal-to-noise ratio.

Libraries were constructed by 5' RACE. Sequenced on an Illumina HiSeq 2000. A universal primer binding site was introduced by template switching, and a unique molecular identifier was present in the final cDNA, enabling accurate counting of TCR cDNA molecules. Specific primers in the conserved constant-segment region were used to synthesize first-strand cDNA for the TCR alpha and beta chains. To control for contamination, every cDNA library carried two barcodes: a SMART-Mk sample barcode plus Illumina barcodes. Two successive PCR steps introduced TruSeq adapter sequences along with Illumina sample barcodes. Sequencing of the TCR alpha and beta cDNA libraries was done on the Illumina HiSeq platform using custom primers. In the source study's methods: MiGEC processed the raw reads to extract unique molecular identifiers, while MiXCR was used to determine the CDR3 positions. For each individual, recombination models were inferred using an EM algorithm with the repgenHMM and IGoR tools. The analysis of shared clonotypes was done with the tcR package in R, with sharing normalized by the product of cloneset sizes. Out-of-frame nonproductive sequences were analyzed to study raw recombination free of thymic and clonal selection effects. The raw public data were reprocessed by TCRdb itself: fastp quality trimming at Q25, MiXCR clonotype calling, in-frame beta chains only. Entries are consolidated by CDR3 protein sequence, retaining the most common genes and DNA. None of the V and J calls come from the authors' own analysis; TCRdb made them. In this sample the table shows 1.5 million or so distinct CDR3 sequences, about 31% of which occur a single time. The leading ten clones occupy roughly 0.3% of the sample.

Its CDR3 holds 16 amino acids, cysteine through phenylalanine. Of all the DNA, just the CDR3 is kept, 48 bases in frame from base 1. Cut back by 0 bases and 5 bases, the V and J ends lie 17 bases apart. The germline V gene sets CDR1 to SGHRS and CDR2 to YFSETQ. Comment on this clonotype: The specificity of this receptor is unknown. No much larger clone is present one base from it, and per-base qualities are unavailable.

All donors were healthy Caucasians. The clonotype was recovered from a newborn girl in good health. The sequence is built from TRBV5-1 and TRBJ2-5; the D segment may tentatively be TRBD1 or TRBD2, each giving 6 matched bases. What was sequenced was cord blood. The nucleotide sequence is TGCGCCAGCAGCTTGGGCCCAGCCAGAGGGGGGGAGACCCAGTACTTC. This translates into CASSLGPARGGETQYF. The reference TRBV5-1 and TRBJ2-5 proteins fill in what lies around the CDR3, so the full variable domain reads KAGVTQTPRYLIKTRGQQVTLSCSPISGHRSVSWYQQTPGQGLQFLFEYFSETQRNKGNFPGRFSGRQFSNSRSEMNVSTLELGDSALYLCASSLGPARGGETQYFGPGTRLLVL.